What follows are 13 T cell receptor beta chains derived from one specimen sequenced in a study of shared clonotypes between healthy human individuals. Some clones are missing from TCRdb's copy, which holds only in-frame ones; the method was immunoSEQ multiplex PCR. Of about 1.1 million clones listed, about four fifths are singletons. The sample was memory CD4+ T cells from PBMCs. Subset denoted: CD45RA-negative fraction. These receptors originate from a man aged 18 to 35 in good health. Some clones in this sample may be carry-over from other donors' samples.

V gene TRBV5-1 combines with J gene TRBJ2-7, with TRBD2 matching 10 bases. The CDR3 covers 17 residues. Germline values: CDR1 SGHRS, CDR2 YFSETQ. J gave up 4 bases and V 0 bases, and 10 bases lay outside the gene matches. CDR3 sequence: CASSLAGTSGKVYEQYF. In DNA, the CDR3 is TGCGCCAGCAGCTTGGCCGGAACTAGCGGGAAGGTGTACGAGCAGTACTTC.

The V and J genes are TRBV7-2 and TRBJ1-1, with a weak D call TRBD1 (6 bases). CDR1 and CDR2 from the germline V gene are SGHTA and FQGNSA. This CDR3 region has 15 residues. Trimming took 1 base from V and 1 from J, leaving 10 bases between them. In nucleotides, the CDR3 is TGTGCCAGCAGCTTAGGGGGACACCCGAACACTGAAGCTTTCTTT. Its translation: CASSLGGHPNTEAFF. The whole variable domain, filled in from reference TRBV7-2 and TRBJ1-1, reads GAGVSQSPSNKVTEKGKDVELRCDPISGHTALYWYRQSLGQGLEFLIYFQGNSAPDKSGLPSDRFSAERTGGSVSTLTIQRTQQEDSAVYLCASSLGGHPNTEAFFGQGTRLTVV.

The genes are TRBV2 and TRBJ2-1, with TRBD2 as a possible D gene (6 bases). CDR1 is SNHLY and CDR2 is FYNNEI in the germline V gene. CDR3 length: 17 residues. The ends were cut back, 1 base at V and 8 bases at J, with 21 bases in the middle. DNA of the CDR3: TGTGCCAGCAGTGAAGTATCTACGTGGGGGGTCTCCGATGAGCAGTTCTTC. This sequence encodes CASSEVSTWGVSDEQFF.

V usage is TRBV10-2 and J usage is TRBJ2-7; a possible D gene is TRBD1 (6 bases). Trimming removed 7 bases from V and 7 bases from J, with 26 bases in between. The germline V gene has CDR1 WSHSY and CDR2 SAAADI. CDR3 length: 16 residues. CDR3 loop: CASTEARGRGMEEQYF. CDR3 coding DNA: TGCGCCAGCACCGAGGCTCGGGGCAGGGGAATGGAAGAGCAGTACTTC.

This chain connects TRBV6-5 to TRBJ2-4, with TRBD2 matching 13 bases. This CDR3 is 15 amino acids long. Germline V gene lookup returns CDR1 MNHEY and CDR2 SVGAGI. Trimming removed 1 base from V and 10 bases from J; junction bases left unmatched: 4. CDR3 region: CASSYYGLAGVIQYF. The CDR3 nucleotides are TGTGCCAGCAGTTACTATGGACTAGCGGGAGTTATTCAGTACTTC.

About this clone itself: One base away lies a much larger clone, so this may be a sequencing read error. The rearrangement joins TRBV25-1 to TRBJ2-7; unclear D gene. CDR3 length: 11 residues. V was trimmed by 6 bases and J by 3 bases, leaving 6 bases between them. Per the germline V gene, CDR1 is MGHDK and CDR2 is SYGVNS. Here the CDR3 DNA reads TGTGCCAGCAGCCCCCACTACGAGCAGTACTTC. Encoded protein: CASSPHYEQYF.

CDR3 nucleotide sequence: TGTGCCAGCAGCGCGGGCAGGGCTAGCGGTCGGGCTGATACGCAGTATTTT. Its translation: CASSAGRASGRADTQYF. The V call is TRBV5-4, the J call TRBJ2-3; TRBD2 matches 7 bases. CDR1 and CDR2 from the germline V gene are SGHNT and YYREEE (reference sequence). Germline trimming cut 4 bases from V and 6 bases from J; bases unmatched to any gene: 17. CDR3 length equals 17 residues.

Written as DNA, the CDR3 is TGTGCCTGGAGTATAGCGGGGTTCGGGTACGAGCAGTACTTC. This sequence encodes CAWSIAGFGYEQYF. The chain couples TRBV30 to TRBJ2-7; the match to TRBD2 covers 8 bases. The V and J ends lost 2 bases and 4 bases, in that order; junction bases with no gene match: 7. Germline V gene data show CDR1 as GTSNPN and CDR2 as SVGIG (reference sequence). The CDR3 contains 14 residues.

CDR3 coding DNA: TGCGCCAGCAGCACAGGCGGGTCCCAAGAGACCCAGTACTTC. Protein: CASSTGGSQETQYF. This chain uses TRBV5-1 with TRBJ2-5, with D perhaps given as TRBD1 or TRBD2 (5 bases each). From germline, CDR1 is SGHRS and CDR2 YFSETQ. Deletions cut 4 bases from V and 1 base from J, with 11 bases between. This CDR3 contains 14 residues.

This clone was detected only a few times. The chain links TRBV15 to TRBJ2-2, with 9 bases lining up with TRBD2. The germline V gene has CDR1 LNHNV and CDR2 YYDKDF (reference sequence). The CDR3 extends over 16 amino acids. The V and J ends lost 1 base and 2 bases, in that order; junction bases with no gene match: 2. In DNA, the CDR3 is TGTGCCACCAGCAGAGGGGGACTAGCCAACACCGGGGAGCTGTTTTTT. Translated, it gives CATSRGGLANTGELFF.

The chain uses TRBV9 and TRBJ2-3; 9 nucleotides line up with TRBD2. The length of the CDR3 is 17 residues. V lost 0 bases, J lost 0 bases, and 5 bases stayed unmatched. Per the germline V gene, CDR1 is SGDLS and CDR2 is YYNGEE. The CDR3 nucleotides read TGTGCCAGCAGCGTAGCGGCTAGCGGGGTTAGCACAGATACGCAGTATTTT. This codes for CASSVAASGVSTDTQYF.

This clone was observed a few times. The chain couples TRBV11-3 to TRBJ2-1, with TRBD2 matching 13 bases. Unmatched junction bases numbered 6, after V lost 5 bases and J lost 8 bases. CDR1 is SGHNT, CDR2 YENEEA, per germline. CDR3 length: 15 amino acids. CDR3 protein: CASSQTSGRQDEQFF. As DNA, the CDR3 is TGTGCCAGCAGCCAGACTAGCGGGAGGCAGGATGAGCAGTTCTTC.

The chain is built from TRBV27 and TRBJ2-1; TRBD2 matches 9 bases. The J segment lost 4 bases and the V segment lost 6 bases, leaving 7 bases of the junction unmatched. Germline loops: CDR1 MNHEY, CDR2 SMNVEV (reference sequence). CDR3 length equals 15 residues. The CDR3 loop is CASRALAGNYNEQFF. In nucleotides, the CDR3 is TGTGCCAGCAGGGCACTAGCGGGTAATTACAATGAGCAGTTCTTC.